This T cell receptor beta chain was identified during a study of T-cell reconstitution after alpha-beta-depleted transplantation in children. The study's findings and limits: There were reportedly several hundred expanded graft clones from which alpha-beta T cells came about two months after transplant. Fresh T-cell production supplied most of the T-cell counts and diversity seen one year after transplant. Several patients had high TCRbeta diversity at day 60; it came from surviving recipient T cells and thymic progenitors.

A few counts support this clonotype. Its antigen is undetermined. V gave up 4 bases and J gave up 1 base; unmatched junction bases: 6. Germline V CDR1 and CDR2: SGHNT, YYREEE (reference sequence). The CDR3 sequence is 15 residues long. Unique molecular identifiers were incorporated during preparation of the TCRbeta library. TCRdb analysed the PCR reads with MiXCR anew, one entry per CDR3 protein. The profile shows 45,000 to 60,000 distinct CDR3 sequences, 50% to 55% of them singletons. The rearrangement links TRBV5-4 to TRBJ1-1; 8 bases line up with TRBD1. Sequences were derived from peripheral blood, sampled before TCRalphabeta/CD19-depleted stem cell transplant. The receptor comes from a boy in the first two years of life with SCID, due to receive a stem cell transplant. CDR3 in amino acids: CASSPGTGWNTEAFF. CDR3 sequence (DNA): TGTGCCAGCAGCCCTGGGACAGGATGGAACACTGAAGCTTTCTTT.